This T cell receptor (beta chain) was sequenced during a study of blood T cells in healthy people across ages. Overall study results and limits: While age rose, TCR beta diversity per million T cells dropped in a roughly linear way.

Trimming took off 5 bases at V and 8 bases at J, with 19 bases between the two ends. The germline V gene has CDR1 MNHEY and CDR2 SVGEGT. The CDR3 has 15 residues. The donors, aged about 6 to 100, were healthy Caucasians from Russia. The second PCR ran about 6 to 11 cycles with a sample-barcoded 5' primer and J-beta primers. Any given sample supplied a minimum of 2.5 million CDR3-containing paired-end reads. Each CDR3 protein is one row after TCRdb ran MiXCR on the 5' RACE reads. The data show about 830,000 distinct CDR3 sequences, under 80% seen once. As concerns this clonotype: Its specificity is not known.

The rearrangement links TRBV6-2 or TRBV6-3 to TRBJ2-1, with D possibly matching TRBD1 (7 bases). The TCR comes from a young man in good health. Sequencing used blood. The DNA for the CDR3 is TGTGCCAGCAGTGACGACAGGGAGGTTCCAGATGAGCAGTTCTTC. Protein product: CASSDDREVPDEQFF.